Detailed here is one TCR beta chain. Its target is not known. The sample originates from a study of T cells in Graves' hyperthyroidism and ophthalmopathy. About the research overall: Prior to any treatment, at the point of initial diagnosis, peripheral blood was collected.

Study conclusions and caveats: A model of 13 V-J features distinguished ophthalmopathy from stable hyperthyroidism.

Under 3 months was the duration of disease in ophthalmopathy patients, who also had a Clinical Activity Score of at least 3 and a NOSPECS grade of at least 4. A roughly 10 ml volume of fresh peripheral blood provided the PBMCs. The source material, RNA transcripts, was used to amplify TCR beta CDR3 regions. The study used the HTBI primer set for a first-round RT-PCR of the TCR CDR3. TCRdb re-called the multiplex PCR reads through MiXCR, storing one row per CDR3 protein. The profile shows some 530,000 distinct CDR3 sequences, about 20% of them singletons. This receptor was identified in a woman aged 70-85 years with Graves' ophthalmopathy. What was sequenced was blood.

The chain's CDR3 is CASSQEWGGQPQHF. The DNA for the CDR3 is TGTGCCAGCAGCCAAGAGTGGGGCGGTCAGCCCCAGCATTTT. The chain combines TRBV3-1 with TRBJ1-5, with D possibly TRBD1 on 5 matching bases. The CDR3 has 14 residues. CDR1 and CDR2 from the germline V gene are LGHDT and YNNKEL (reference sequence). V lost 0 bases and J 6 bases, leaving 9 bases between the germline ends.